The rows below give T cell receptor beta chains drawn from one sample of a study of Graves' ophthalmopathy and Graves' hyperthyroidism. TCRdb reprocessed the multiplex PCR reads via MiXCR and lists one record per CDR3 protein. Of roughly 1.1 million distinct CDR3 sequences in the sample, about 38% were seen once. Sequencing was carried out using peripheral blood or thyroid tissue (not recorded which). These receptors were obtained from an adult man with Graves' hyperthyroidism. Both conserved end residues are part of each CDR3. D genes are given only for firm matches. Clone size is shown for a subset of rows, as once, few, many or a class of expanded clone.

v_call,clone_size,j_call,d_call,cdr3_nt,cdr3_aa
TRBV29-1,NA,TRBJ1-4,NA,TGCAGCGTTAAGCCTGGGGACGGGGAGCAGGAACCGTTTTTT,CSVKPGDGEQEPFF
TRBV24-1,NA,TRBJ1-2,TRBD1,TGTGCCACCGGGACAGGGGACATCTATGGCTACACCTTC,CATGTGDIYGYTF
TRBV19,NA,TRBJ1-5,NA,TGTGCCAGTAGTATCGCGGGTCAGCCCCAGCATTTT,CASSIAGQPQHF
TRBV20-1,NA,TRBJ1-6,NA,TGCAGTGCTAGAGATGGGACCGAGGCACCCCTCCACTTT,CSARDGTEAPLHF
TRBV29-1,NA,TRBJ2-5,NA,TGCAGCGTTGAAGGAGATCGCATGGAGACCCAGTACTTC,CSVEGDRMETQYF
TRBV10-3,NA,TRBJ1-2,NA,TGTGCCATCACCTCGGGAAGGACAAGCGGCTACACCTTC,CAITSGRTSGYTF
TRBV24-1,few,TRBJ2-7,NA,TGTGCCACCAGTGCAGGACCTGACGAGCAGTACTTC,CATSAGPDEQYF
TRBV11-2,NA,TRBJ2-5,NA,TGTGCCAGCACCCAGACAATAGAGACCCAGTACTTC,CASTQTIETQYF
TRBV5-6,NA,TRBJ1-2,TRBD1,TGTGCCAGCAGCCCTGACAGGGGGCGAGACTATGGCTACACCTTC,CASSPDRGRDYGYTF
TRBV6-2/TRBV6-3,NA,TRBJ1-1,TRBD1,TGTGCCAGCAGTATGACAGGGAGGGGGACTGAAGCTTTCTTT,CASSMTGRGTEAFF
TRBV10-3,many,TRBJ1-4,TRBD1,TGTGCCATCAGTGAGCCGGCACTGACAGGGGATCGAGAAAAACTGTTTTTT,CAISEPALTGDREKLFF
TRBV10-1,few,TRBJ2-7,TRBD1,TGCGCCAGCAGTGAGTCAGGGACAGGGGTAAACGAGCAGTACTTC,CASSESGTGVNEQYF
TRBV13,NA,TRBJ2-5,TRBD2,TGTGCCAGCAGCTTGCCCCTAGCGGGGGAAGAGACCCAGTACTTC,CASSLPLAGEETQYF
TRBV7-6,many,TRBJ2-5,NA,TGTGCCAGCAGCATCGGGCCGGACGAGACCCAGTACTTC,CASSIGPDETQYF
TRBV20-1,NA,TRBJ1-5,TRBD1,TGCAGTGCCAGCAGCGACAGGGACAGTAATCAGCCCCAGCATTTT,CSASSDRDSNQPQHF
TRBV10-3,once,TRBJ2-6,NA,TGTGCCATCAGTGAGGACGAGGGGTTC,CAISEDEGF
TRBV20-1,NA,TRBJ1-5,NA,TGCAGTGCCCCCCCCGGGTTAAATCAGCCCCAGCATTTT,CSAPPGLNQPQHF
TRBV10-3,few,TRBJ2-7,NA,TGTGCCACCGGGGACATCTTCGCGCAGTACTTC,CATGDIFAQYF
TRBV9,few,TRBJ1-6,NA,TGTGCCAGCAGCCTGGGGGGAGGGAACGATAATTCACCCCTCCACTTT,CASSLGGGNDNSPLHF
TRBV2,NA,TRBJ1-6,NA,TGTGCCGGCAGTGGGGACGGGGGGACCTATAATTCACCCCTCCACTTT,CAGSGDGGTYNSPLHF
TRBV29-1,NA,TRBJ1-3,TRBD1,TGCAGCGTAGCGACAGGGGGCTACTCTGGAAACACCATATATTTT,CSVATGGYSGNTIYF
TRBV19,NA,TRBJ2-7,TRBD1,TGTGCCAGTAGTACGGGACAGACCCTAAGGGAGCAGTACTTC,CASSTGQTLREQYF
TRBV20-1,once,TRBJ2-5,TRBD2,TGCAGTGCCCTAGCGGGGTCCCAAGAGACCCAGTACTTC,CSALAGSQETQYF
TRBV20-1,NA,TRBJ2-2,NA,TGCAGTGCTAGATCTCAGTACACCGGGGAGCTGTTTTTT,CSARSQYTGELFF
TRBV9,many,TRBJ1-1,NA,TGTGCCAGCAGCTTCTGGATGAACACTGAAGCTTTCTTT,CASSFWMNTEAFF
TRBV27,few,TRBJ1-1,TRBD1,TGTGCCAGCAGTCCACGCCGCGGACAGGGACTTCTAGCTGAAGCTTTCTTT,CASSPRRGQGLLAEAFF
TRBV7-9,NA,TRBJ2-7,TRBD2,TGTGCCAGCAGCTTAGCGAAAGCGGGAGGCACCTACGAGCAGTACTTC,CASSLAKAGGTYEQYF
TRBV19,NA,TRBJ1-1,NA,TGTGCCAGTAGTATAGGGTTGAACACTGGAGCTTTCTTT,CASSIGLNTGAFF
TRBV29-1,many,TRBJ1-5,NA,TGCAGCGTTGTAGAGGGGTCTTCGGGACAAGGCAATCAGCCCCAGCATTTT,CSVVEGSSGQGNQPQHF
TRBV15,many,TRBJ2-7,NA,TGTGCCACCAGCAGAGATCTCGTCTCCTACGAGCAGTACTTC,CATSRDLVSYEQYF
TRBV5-1,many,TRBJ2-5,TRBD1,TGCGCCAGCAGCCCGGAAGCCAGGGGGGAGACCCAGTACTTC,CASSPEARGETQYF
TRBV7-9,NA,TRBJ2-5,NA,TGTGCCAGCAGCCAAGGCGTTTTGGAGACCCAGTACTTC,CASSQGVLETQYF
TRBV5-1,many,TRBJ1-1,NA,TGCGCCAGCAGCTTCGTCCAGGGCAACACTGAAGCTTTCTTT,CASSFVQGNTEAFF
TRBV7-8,NA,TRBJ2-5,NA,TGTGCCAGCAGCCCCACCCCCAGCTTCGGTAGAGTAGGGGAAGAGACCCAGTACTTC,CASSPTPSFGRVGEETQYF
TRBV7-2,many,TRBJ1-1,NA,TGTGCCAGCAGCTTACGTAGGGAGAGAGGGTCTGAAGCTTTCTTT,CASSLRRERGSEAFF
TRBV4-3,many,TRBJ1-6,TRBD1,TGCGCCAGCAGCCAGGAATCCAGGGGGAATTCACCCCTCCACTTT,CASSQESRGNSPLHF
TRBV30,NA,TRBJ1-1,NA,TGTGCCTGGAGTGTTCGGCGTCAGGTCTTGGGGTTAAACACTGAAGCTTTCTTT,CAWSVRRQVLGLNTEAFF
TRBV27,NA,TRBJ2-7,NA,TGTGCCAGCGTAGATCCCAGGGGATGGGAGCAGTACTTC,CASVDPRGWEQYF
TRBV4-3,few,TRBJ2-5,TRBD1,TGCGCCAGCAGCCAAGGGGACAGGGTTGGGGCCGAGACCCAGTACTTC,CASSQGDRVGAETQYF
TRBV25-1,NA,TRBJ1-2,TRBD1,TGTGCTAGAGACATCGCGGGACAGCACTATGGCTACACCTTC,CARDIAGQHYGYTF
TRBV6-5,few,TRBJ2-2,NA,TGTGCCAGCAGGGGCGGGGACGGGGAGCTGTTTTTT,CASRGGDGELFF
TRBV19,many,TRBJ1-2,TRBD1,TGTGCCAGTAGTCCCCGGACAGGGATTGACGGCTACACCTTC,CASSPRTGIDGYTF
TRBV7-9,NA,TRBJ1-1,NA,TGTGCCAGCAGCTTAACAAACCTCCTTATGGATTTT,CASSLTNLLMDF
TRBV20-1,NA,TRBJ1-5,NA,TGCAGTGCAGCCAACAGGGCCCCGTATAGCAATCAGCCCCAGCATTTT,CSAANRAPYSNQPQHF
TRBV7-3,NA,TRBJ2-7,NA,TGTGCCAGCAGCGTCGAAGGGGGGGTATCCTACGAGCAGTACTTC,CASSVEGGVSYEQYF
TRBV25-1,NA,TRBJ1-2,TRBD1,TGTGCTACCCGGACAGGGGAGAAAGGAGGCTACACCTTC,CATRTGEKGGYTF
TRBV12-3/TRBV12-4,many,TRBJ2-2,TRBD2,TGTGCCAGCAGTCGGGAGGGTGGTACCGGGGAGCTGTTTTTT,CASSREGGTGELFF
TRBV2,many,TRBJ2-7,TRBD1,TGTGCCAGCAGTGATACAATCGGGACAGGGGCCGAGCAGTACTTC,CASSDTIGTGAEQYF
TRBV24-1,NA,TRBJ1-2,NA,TGTGCCACCAGCTTGTACGGGTTCGATGGCTACACCTTC,CATSLYGFDGYTF
TRBV9,many,TRBJ2-7,NA,TGTGCCAGCAGCGTAGGGGGTAGCGGAACCTACGAGCAGTACTTC,CASSVGGSGTYEQYF